Included here is one T cell receptor (beta chain) sequence, with context. The antigen it recognizes is unknown. No quality values exist for individual bases; no much larger clone is one base distant. The immunoSEQ Assay, a bias-controlled multiplex PCR, was used to amplify TCRbeta CDR3 regions from genomic DNA. The study's own analysis went as follows. Nucleated cell counts per sample were estimated from amplification of reference gene primers within the assay. Sequence reads were collapsed and filtered to measure the absolute abundance of every unique TCRbeta CDR3 rearrangement. For each sample, productive Simpson clonality was calculated by taking the square root of Simpson's diversity index across productive rearrangements. The table comes from immuneACCESS by way of TCRdb, which keeps in-frame sequences with V and J called. Part of the clones is missing from these tables; in studies checked, under half for an unresolved V gene and the rest for unknown reasons. The D gene and trimming were derived from the DNA, and the V and J assignments and clone size from that table. For this sample there are about 100,000 clones; roughly 92% appear just once. The top ten constitute around 6% of the sample.

The data were obtained in a study of blood T cell repertoires in COVID-19 (dated by TCRdb to about 2020). In terms of the full investigation: Samples covering the acute and convalescent phases of COVID-19 were provided by collaborators in the United States, Italy and Spain. The prospective study material was composed of cDNA or gDNA derived from T cells, B-cell-depleted T cells, or PBMCs. Deeply sampled blood TCRbeta repertoires from subjects exposed to, actively infected with, or recovered from COVID-19 were included in the dataset. A freely available public database, intended as a resource for researchers studying the immune response to SARS-CoV-2, is where the repertoires were released. The samples were drawn from the first 160 participants of the ongoing ImmuneRACE study and from 1,254 subjects provided by 6 global collaborators. The sample metadata nearly always contained a de-identified subject ID, COVID-19 status, age in years and sex. Where HLA class I and class II types were available, the types were taken from metadata supplied by the sample provider, not from assay-based typing. General conclusions and limits of the study: Clinical and demographic metadata were provided uncurated, with the amount varying by source and participant.

The collaborating institutions used their own protocols to collect whole blood in K2EDTA tubes. For TCRbeta analysis, collaborators shipped samples in one of three forms: frozen whole blood, isolated PBMCs, or DNA extracted from either of those sample types. Based on the germline V gene, the CDR1 and CDR2 sequences are SGHDT and YYEEEE. Deletion took 3 bases off V and 3 bases off J, with a span of 12 bases between the germline ends. The CDR3 goes from the cysteine to the phenylalanine over 14 residues. This entry keeps only the CDR3 DNA: 42 bases, framed from base 1. Sequenced sample: peripheral blood. This receptor chain uses TRBV5-6 and TRBJ1-1; the D gene assignment is ambiguous. This clonotype was obtained from a man in his sixties or seventies with acute or convalescent COVID-19. At the DNA level, the sequence is TGTGCCAGCAGCTACCTAGCGAGGCACACTGAAGCTTTCTTT. Translated, it reads CASSYLARHTEAFF.